The present T cell receptor beta chain was sequenced within a study of blood T cells in healthy people across ages. Study-wide findings and caveats: There was a strong correlation between TCR beta diversity and naive T cell percentage.

With regard to this clonotype: What it recognizes is unknown.

Then a second PCR, running about 6 to 12 cycles, was carried out with a sample-barcoded 5' primer and a J-beta primer mix. Each CDR3 protein gets one entry after TCRdb re-called the 5' RACE reads with MiXCR. The sample holds around 940,000 distinct CDR3 sequences; 45% to 60% are singletons and the top ten take about 20%. Germline CDR1 is KGHDR and CDR2 is SFDVKD. Trimming pared 3 bases from V and 5 bases from J, leaving 18 bases between. This CDR3 is 16 amino acids long. The chain is built from TRBV24-1 and TRBJ2-5, with D possibly matching TRBD1 (5 bases). The sequencing input was blood. The clonotype was recovered from a woman aged 55-69 years in good health. CDR3 region: CATSDADRNTGETQYF. CDR3 nucleotides: TGTGCCACCAGTGATGCAGACAGAAACACCGGGGAGACCCAGTACTTC.